This T cell receptor (beta chain) was observed in a study of T-cell memory formation after mild COVID-19. TCRdb re-derived calls from the 5' RACE reads in MiXCR, one entry per CDR3 protein. The table records 400,000 to 500,000 distinct CDR3 sequences, roughly 20% of them present only once. Sequencing was carried out using PBMCs or a T cell subset sorted from them (not recorded which). The sequence was collected from an adult woman who had mild COVID-19 (a few samples of this study predate the infection). Cell type and time point are not known.

The CDR3 loop is CAISARTDSPLHF. The CDR3 nucleotides are TGTGCCATCAGTGCCAGGACGGATTCACCCCTCCACTTT. The gene calls are TRBV10-3 and TRBJ1-6; the D is unclear. Germline-derived CDR1 and CDR2 are ENHRY and SYGVKD. Trimming removed 4 bases at V and 8 bases at J, with 9 bases between. The CDR3 has 13 residues.